This T cell receptor beta chain was profiled in a study of early T cells in non-severe SARS-CoV-2 infection. Study overall: Sequencing was performed on bulk RNA from unsorted whole blood, leaving chains unpaired. Study results and limitations: VDJdb-based matching was biased toward anti-spike CD8 responses and missed private and CD4 specificities.

Points on this clonotype: Antigen: not known.

Unique molecular identifier tags were affixed to discrete cDNA molecules. One entry per CDR3 protein, called by TCRdb with MiXCR from the 5' RACE reads. The data hold 20,000 to 25,000 distinct CDR3 sequences, with 5% observed a single time. Trimming removed 1 base from V and 3 bases from J; junction bases left unmatched: 2. The CDR3 is 15 residues long. CDR1 is SGHVS, CDR2 FQNEAQ, per germline. The receptor comes from an adult who was a healthcare worker with PCR-confirmed SARS-CoV-2 infection or an uninfected control (not recorded which). The specimen sequenced was whole blood. The V call is TRBV7-8, the J call TRBJ2-3; 9 bases agree with TRBD1. CDR3 DNA sequence: TGTGCCAGCAGCTTAGGGGACAGGGCAACAGATACGCAGTATTTT. Protein: CASSLGDRATDTQYF.